This is a list of T cell receptor beta chains from one sample in a study of blood T cell repertoires in COVID-19. Assay used: immunoSEQ multiplex PCR; TCRdb lists only in-frame clones, some missing. The top ten clones hold 0.6% of a sample with approximately 440,000 clones, about 92% of them seen once. Sequencing input: PBMCs or T cells enriched from blood (not recorded which). These receptors were obtained from a man aged 18 to 30 who had recovered from COVID-19. The conserved cysteine and the conserved F or W are not part of the CDR3 here.

v_call cdr3_aa
TRBV23-1 ASIRNRGGHRETQY
TRBV6-5 ASSYGGVNTEAF
TRBV28 ASSVPGTPYGYT
TRBV5-4 ASSLERGTNTEAF
TRBV7-9 ASTLAGGFDEQF
TRBV9 ASSAGGELF
TRBV7-3 ASSLGGLGAGANVLT
TRBV15 ATSRDSTGGDEQY
TRBV7-6 ASSGQSGGAYNEQF
TRBV11-3 ASSRGGGELF
TRBV27 ASSLFVRTEAF
TRBV11-2 ASSGDRASQPQH
TRBV19 ASSGGSPGETQY
TRBV18 ASSRGLAGGSDQETQY
TRBV4-1 ASSQDYTSGQYDYEQY
TRBV18 ASSARGSRTDTQY
TRBV24-1 ATSEPTGTGGSEQF
TRBV2 ASRATGTSSHEQY